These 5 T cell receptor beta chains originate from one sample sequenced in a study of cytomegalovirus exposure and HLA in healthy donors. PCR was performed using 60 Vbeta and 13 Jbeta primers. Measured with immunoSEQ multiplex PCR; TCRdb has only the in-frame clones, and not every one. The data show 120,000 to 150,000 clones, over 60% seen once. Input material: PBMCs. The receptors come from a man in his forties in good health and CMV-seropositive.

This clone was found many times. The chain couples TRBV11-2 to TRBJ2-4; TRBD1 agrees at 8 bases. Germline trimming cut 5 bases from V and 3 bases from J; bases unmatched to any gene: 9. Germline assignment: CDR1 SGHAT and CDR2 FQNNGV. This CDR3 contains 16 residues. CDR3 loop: CASSLRQGKDKNIQYF. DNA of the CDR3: TGTGCCAGCAGCCTCCGACAGGGGAAAGACAAAAACATTCAGTACTTC.

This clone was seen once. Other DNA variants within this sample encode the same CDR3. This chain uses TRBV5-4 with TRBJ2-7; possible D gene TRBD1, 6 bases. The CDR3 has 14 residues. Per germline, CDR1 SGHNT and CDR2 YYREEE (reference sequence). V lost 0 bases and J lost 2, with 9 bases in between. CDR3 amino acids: CASSLATGTYEQYF. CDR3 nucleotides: TGTGCCAGCAGCTTGGCGACAGGTACCTACGAGCAGTACTTC.

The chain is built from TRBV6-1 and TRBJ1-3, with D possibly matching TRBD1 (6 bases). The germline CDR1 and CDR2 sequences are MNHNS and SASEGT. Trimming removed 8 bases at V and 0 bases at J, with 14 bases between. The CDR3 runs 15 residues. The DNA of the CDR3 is TGTGCCAGCGGCGACAGGCGCTCCTCTGGAAACACCATATATTTT. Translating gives CASGDRRSSGNTIYF.

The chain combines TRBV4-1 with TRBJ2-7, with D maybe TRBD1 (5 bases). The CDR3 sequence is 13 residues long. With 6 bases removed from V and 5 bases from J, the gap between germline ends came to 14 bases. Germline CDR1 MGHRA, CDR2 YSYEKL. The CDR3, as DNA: TGCGCCAGCAGTCCCCAGGGAAGAGACGAGCAGTACTTC. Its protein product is CASSPQGRDEQYF.

The CDR3 sequence is CASGTGYEQYF. CDR3 sequence (DNA): TGCGCCAGCGGAACAGGGTACGAGCAGTACTTC. The chain is built from TRBV5-1 and TRBJ2-5; a weak D match, TRBD1 (6 bases). The assigned J gene may be wrong: the sequence end matches TRBJ2-7 better. CDR1 SGHRS and CDR2 YFSETQ come from the germline V gene. CDR3 length equals 11 residues.